A selection of T cell receptor beta chains follows, all from one sample in a study of T-cell reconstitution after alpha-beta-depleted transplantation in children. Each CDR3 protein is one row after TCRdb ran MiXCR on the PCR reads. The table records about 600,000 distinct CDR3 sequences, under 30% of them present only once. Here the sequenced sample was PBMCs, mostly from graft donor cells, taken 360 days after TCRalphabeta/CD19-depleted stem cell transplant. These receptors all come from a boy less than two years old who had a stem cell transplant for acute myeloid leukemia, so the T cells may come from the graft donor. CDR3s include the opening cysteine and the closing phenylalanine or tryptophan. The D gene is left open where the match is weak. Clone size is not always given. Where it is, it says once, few, many or a class for expanded clones.

v_call,clone_size,j_call,d_call,cdr3_aa,cdr3_nt
TRBV7-2,.,TRBJ2-1,TRBD1,CASSRPTGTSWGEQFF,TGTGCCAGCAGCCGACCGACAGGGACGAGTTGGGGTGAGCAGTTCTTC
TRBV15,few,TRBJ2-5,TRBD2,CATSRDPGGAETQYF,TGTGCCACCAGCAGAGATCCCGGGGGGGCGGAGACCCAGTACTTC
TRBV20-1,few,TRBJ1-3,TRBD1,CSARTTGGSKNTIYF,TGCAGTGCTAGAACCACAGGGGGAAGTAAGAACACCATATATTTT
TRBV4-1,many,TRBJ2-7,TRBD1,CASSPGQGTYEQYF,TGCGCCAGCAGTCCGGGACAGGGGACCTACGAGCAGTACTTC
TRBV6-1,many,TRBJ2-1,TRBD2,CASSPTLSGGANEQFF,TGTGCCAGCAGTCCCACCTTGAGCGGGGGGGCTAATGAGCAGTTCTTC
TRBV30,few,TRBJ1-5,TRBD1,CAWSRGPGEQPQHF,TGTGCCTGGAGTAGGGGGCCGGGAGAGCAGCCCCAGCATTTT
TRBV7-2,once,TRBJ2-7,.,CASSPGYSSYEQYF,TGTGCCAGCAGCCCCGGATATAGCTCCTACGAGCAGTACTTC
TRBV6-5,.,TRBJ1-5,.,CASSSTEDQPQHF,TGTGCCAGCAGCTCGACAGAGGATCAGCCCCAGCATTTT
TRBV5-1,many,TRBJ2-7,.,CASSTDNYEQYF,TGCGCCAGCAGCACTGACAACTACGAGCAGTACTTC
TRBV20-1,many,TRBJ1-1,.,CSAGGQGGTEAFF,TGCAGTGCTGGGGGCCAGGGCGGCACTGAAGCTTTCTTT
TRBV7-2,.,TRBJ2-1,TRBD2,CASSLPGGRPEQFF,TGTGCCAGCAGCCTTCCGGGGGGGCGCCCTGAGCAGTTCTTC
TRBV12-3/TRBV12-4,.,TRBJ2-7,.,CASSVRDNPTYEQYF,TGTGCCAGCAGCGTCCGGGACAACCCCACCTACGAGCAGTACTTC
TRBV20-1,few,TRBJ2-7,TRBD2,CSAGLAAKDEQYF,TGCAGTGCTGGACTAGCGGCGAAGGACGAGCAGTACTTC
TRBV29-1,.,TRBJ1-1,.,CSVVRGTNQAFF,TGCAGCGTTGTTCGGGGGACGAATCAAGCTTTCTTT
TRBV20-1,many,TRBJ2-7,.,CSARSSTSPTYEQYF,TGCAGTGCTAGATCCTCGACTAGTCCCACCTACGAGCAGTACTTC
TRBV7-9,.,TRBJ1-1,.,CASSSSGAEAFF,TGTGCCAGCAGCTCCTCCGGGGCTGAAGCTTTCTTT
TRBV6-5,few,TRBJ2-3,.,CASSSHPRNTQYF,TGTGCCAGCAGCTCCCATCCGAGGAATACGCAGTATTTT
TRBV7-9,.,TRBJ2-1,.,CASKVVNNEQFF,TGTGCCAGCAAGGTAGTGAACAATGAGCAGTTCTTC
TRBV6-1,few,TRBJ2-3,.,CASSPRDSPPLSQYF,TGTGCCAGCAGCCCCCGGGACTCTCCTCCCTTATCGCAGTATTTT
TRBV20-1,.,TRBJ2-1,.,CSARGLRTSYNEQFF,TGCAGTGCTAGAGGTCTGCGCACCTCCTACAATGAGCAGTTCTTC
TRBV12-3/TRBV12-4,few,TRBJ2-3,TRBD2,CASSPFPRLAGGRDTQYF,TGTGCCAGCAGCCCATTCCCAAGACTAGCGGGGGGGCGAGATACGCAGTATTTT
TRBV7-2,.,TRBJ2-7,.,CASSLAGVGQYF,TGTGCCAGCAGCTTAGCTGGCGTGGGGCAGTACTTC
TRBV7-9,few,TRBJ2-5,.,CASSLVDNSETQYF,TGTGCCAGCAGCTTAGTGGACAACTCAGAGACCCAGTACTTC
TRBV29-1,many,TRBJ2-1,.,CSVVASPYNEQFF,TGCAGCGTTGTAGCTAGCCCTTACAATGAGCAGTTCTTC
TRBV27,many,TRBJ2-1,.,CASSAGHPSYNEQFF,TGTGCCAGCAGTGCGGGACACCCCTCCTACAATGAGCAGTTCTTC
TRBV29-1,many,TRBJ1-1,TRBD1,CSVVRDRGYSEAFF,TGCAGCGTTGTCCGGGACAGGGGGTATAGTGAAGCTTTCTTT
TRBV5-1,few,TRBJ1-4,TRBD1,CASSVGQGATNEKLFF,TGCGCCAGCAGCGTTGGACAGGGTGCAACTAATGAAAAACTGTTTTTT
TRBV5-1,.,TRBJ2-5,TRBD2,CASSYLAGGVADQETQYF,TGCGCCAGCAGTTATTTAGCGGGGGGTGTAGCCGACCAAGAGACCCAGTACTTC
TRBV3-1,once,TRBJ2-1,.,CASSQDKGTYNEQFF,TGTGCCAGCAGCCAAGATAAGGGGACTTACAATGAGCAGTTCTTC
TRBV28,few,TRBJ1-2,.,CASSFSNYGYTF,TGTGCCAGCAGTTTTTCAAACTATGGCTACACCTTC
TRBV7-2,few,TRBJ2-3,.,CASSPPPGGTDTQYF,TGTGCCAGCAGCCCCCCTCCGGGGGGCACAGATACGCAGTATTTT
TRBV7-3,many,TRBJ2-1,.,CASSLRGNYNEQFF,TGTGCCAGCAGCTTGAGGGGGAATTACAATGAGCAGTTCTTC
TRBV4-3,few,TRBJ1-4,.,CASSQDEETTNEKLFF,TGCGCCAGCAGCCAAGATGAAGAGACAACTAATGAAAAACTGTTTTTT
TRBV20-1,.,TRBJ1-5,TRBD1,CSARTGGNNQPQHF,TGCAGTGCGAGGACAGGGGGCAACAATCAGCCCCAGCATTTT
TRBV11-2,many,TRBJ2-5,.,CASSLGAGGRETQYF,TGTGCCAGCAGCTTAGGTGCAGGGGGGAGGGAGACCCAGTACTTC
TRBV6-1,few,TRBJ2-3,TRBD1,CASREPGGQSTDTQYF,TGTGCCAGCAGGGAACCAGGGGGCCAGAGCACAGATACGCAGTATTTT
TRBV5-1,many,TRBJ2-3,.,CASSLTLGGSTDTQYF,TGCGCCAGCAGCCTGACCTTGGGGGGAAGCACAGATACGCAGTATTTT
TRBV4-3,.,TRBJ2-3,TRBD2,CASSQEGGMITDTQYF,TGCGCCAGCAGCCAAGAGGGAGGGATGATCACAGATACGCAGTATTTT
TRBV20-1,.,TRBJ1-1,.,CSARKIQGTEAFF,TGCAGTGCTAGGAAAATTCAGGGAACTGAAGCTTTCTTT
TRBV20-1,many,TRBJ2-1,TRBD2,CSARVHGLAINEQFF,TGCAGTGCTAGGGTACATGGACTAGCTATTAATGAGCAGTTCTTC
TRBV7-9,many,TRBJ2-4,.,CASSLEGSRLNIQYF,TGTGCCAGCAGCTTAGAGGGGTCCCGGTTAAACATTCAGTACTTC